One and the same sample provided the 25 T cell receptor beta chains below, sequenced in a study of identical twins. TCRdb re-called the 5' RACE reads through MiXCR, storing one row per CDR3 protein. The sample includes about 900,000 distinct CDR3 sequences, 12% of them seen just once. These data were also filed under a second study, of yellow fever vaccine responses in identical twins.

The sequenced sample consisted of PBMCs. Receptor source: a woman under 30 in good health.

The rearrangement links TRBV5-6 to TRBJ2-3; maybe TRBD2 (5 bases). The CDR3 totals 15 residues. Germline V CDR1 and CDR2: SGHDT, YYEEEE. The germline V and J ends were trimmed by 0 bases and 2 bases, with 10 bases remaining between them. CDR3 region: CASSLVSGITDTQYF. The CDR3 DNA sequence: TGTGCCAGCAGCTTGGTCAGCGGAATCACAGATACGCAGTATTTT. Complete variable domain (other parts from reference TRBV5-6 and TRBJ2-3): DAGVTQSPTHLIKTRGQQVTLRCSPKSGHDTVSWYQQALGQGPQFIFQYYEEEERQRGNFPDRFSGHQFPNYSSELNVNALLLGDSALYLCASSLVSGITDTQYFGPGTRLTVL.

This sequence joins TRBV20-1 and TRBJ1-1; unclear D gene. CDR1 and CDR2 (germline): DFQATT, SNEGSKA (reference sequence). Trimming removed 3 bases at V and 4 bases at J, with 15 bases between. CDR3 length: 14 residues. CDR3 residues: CSARVTSTGTEAFF. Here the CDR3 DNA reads TGCAGTGCTAGGGTTACGTCGACGGGCACTGAAGCTTTCTTT.

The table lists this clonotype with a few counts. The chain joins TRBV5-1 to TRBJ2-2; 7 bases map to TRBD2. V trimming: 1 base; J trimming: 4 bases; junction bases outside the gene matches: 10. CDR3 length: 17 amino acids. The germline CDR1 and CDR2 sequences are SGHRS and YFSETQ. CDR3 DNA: TGCGCCAGCAGCTTGTCAGTTTCTAGCGGAGCCACCGGGGAGCTGTTTTTT. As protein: CASSLSVSSGATGELFF.

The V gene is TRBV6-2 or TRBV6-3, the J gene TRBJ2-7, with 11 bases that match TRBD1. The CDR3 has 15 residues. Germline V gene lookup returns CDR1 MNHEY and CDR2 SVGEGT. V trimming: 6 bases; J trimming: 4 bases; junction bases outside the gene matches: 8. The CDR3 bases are TGTGCCAGCAGAGACAGTGGACAGGGGGCTTACGAGCAGTACGTC. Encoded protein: CASRDSGQGAYEQYV.

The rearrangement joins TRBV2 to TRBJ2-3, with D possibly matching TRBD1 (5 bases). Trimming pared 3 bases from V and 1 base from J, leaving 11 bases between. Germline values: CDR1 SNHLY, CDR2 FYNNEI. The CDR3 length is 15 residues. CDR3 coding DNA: TGTGCCAGCAGTGATCAGGGTGAGGGCACAGATACGCAGTATTTT. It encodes CASSDQGEGTDTQYF.

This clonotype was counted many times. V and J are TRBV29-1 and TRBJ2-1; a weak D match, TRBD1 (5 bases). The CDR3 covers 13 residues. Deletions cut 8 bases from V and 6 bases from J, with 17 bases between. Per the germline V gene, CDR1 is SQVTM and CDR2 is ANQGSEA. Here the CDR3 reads CSLWGETLNEQFF. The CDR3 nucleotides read TGCAGCCTGTGGGGCGAGACTCTCAATGAGCAGTTCTTC.

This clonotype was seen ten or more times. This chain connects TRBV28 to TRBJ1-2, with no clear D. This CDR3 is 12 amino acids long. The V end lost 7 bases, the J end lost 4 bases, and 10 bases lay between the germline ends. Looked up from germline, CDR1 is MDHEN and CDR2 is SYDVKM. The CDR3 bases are TGTGCCAGCATGATAGAACCCTATGGCTACACCTTC. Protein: CASMIEPYGYTF.

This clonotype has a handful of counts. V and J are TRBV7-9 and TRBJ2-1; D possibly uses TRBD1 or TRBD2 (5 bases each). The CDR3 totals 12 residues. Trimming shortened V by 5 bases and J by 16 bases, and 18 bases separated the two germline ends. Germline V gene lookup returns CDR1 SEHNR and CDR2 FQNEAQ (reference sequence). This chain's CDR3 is CASSATGRGHFF. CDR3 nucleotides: TGTGCCAGCAGCGCCACGGGGCGCGGGCATTTCTTC.

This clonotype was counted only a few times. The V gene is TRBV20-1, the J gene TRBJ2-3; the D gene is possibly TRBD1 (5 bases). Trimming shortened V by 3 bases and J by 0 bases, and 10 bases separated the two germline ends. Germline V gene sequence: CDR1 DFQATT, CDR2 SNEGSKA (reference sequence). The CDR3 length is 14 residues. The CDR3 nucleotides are TGCAGTGCTAGTGGGGCCACTAGCACAGATACGCAGTATTTT. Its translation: CSASGATSTDTQYF.

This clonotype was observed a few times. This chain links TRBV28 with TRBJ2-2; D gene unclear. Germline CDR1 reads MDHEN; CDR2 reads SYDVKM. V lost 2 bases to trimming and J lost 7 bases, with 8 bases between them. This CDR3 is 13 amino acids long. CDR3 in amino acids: CASSLILLGELFF. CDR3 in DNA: TGTGCCAGCAGTTTAATCTTACTCGGGGAGCTGTTTTTT. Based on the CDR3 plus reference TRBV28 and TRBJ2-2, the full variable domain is DVKVTQSSRYLVKRTGEKVFLECVQDMDHENMFWYRQDPGLGLRLIYFSYDVKMKEKGDIPEGYSVSREKKERFSLILESASTNQTSMYLCASSLILLGELFFGEGSRLTVL.

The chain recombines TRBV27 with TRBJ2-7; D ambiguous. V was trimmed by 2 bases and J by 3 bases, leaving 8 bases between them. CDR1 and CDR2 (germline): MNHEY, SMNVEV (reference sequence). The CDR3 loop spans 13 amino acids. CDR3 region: CASSLNSNYEQYF. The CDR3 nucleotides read TGTGCCAGCAGTTTAAACAGCAACTACGAGCAGTACTTC.

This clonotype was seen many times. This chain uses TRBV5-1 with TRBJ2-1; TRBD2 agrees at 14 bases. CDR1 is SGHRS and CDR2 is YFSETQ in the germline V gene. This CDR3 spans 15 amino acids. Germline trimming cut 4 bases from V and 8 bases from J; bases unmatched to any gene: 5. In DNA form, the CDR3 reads TGCGCCAGCAGCACCGGGACTAGCGGGAGCTATGAGCAGTTCTTC. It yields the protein CASSTGTSGSYEQFF.

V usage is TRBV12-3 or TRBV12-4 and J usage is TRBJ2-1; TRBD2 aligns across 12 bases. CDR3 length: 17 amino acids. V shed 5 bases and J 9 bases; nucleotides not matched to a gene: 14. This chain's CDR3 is CASSQEISSGRVVEQFF. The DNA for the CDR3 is TGTGCCAGCAGTCAAGAGATTTCTAGCGGGAGGGTTGTTGAGCAGTTCTTC.

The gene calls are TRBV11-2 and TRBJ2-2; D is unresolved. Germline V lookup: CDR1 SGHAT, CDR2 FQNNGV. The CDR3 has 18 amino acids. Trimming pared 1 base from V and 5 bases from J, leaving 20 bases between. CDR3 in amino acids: CASSLVHPTLGRTGELFF. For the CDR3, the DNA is TGTGCCAGCAGCTTAGTTCACCCTACGTTAGGGCGGACCGGGGAGCTGTTTTTT.

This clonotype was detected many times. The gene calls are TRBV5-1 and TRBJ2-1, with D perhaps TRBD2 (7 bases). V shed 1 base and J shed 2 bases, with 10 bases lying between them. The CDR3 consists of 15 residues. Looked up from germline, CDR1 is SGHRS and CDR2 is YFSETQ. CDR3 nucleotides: TGCGCCAGCAGCTTGACAGGGACTACCTACAATGAGCAGTTCTTC. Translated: CASSLTGTTYNEQFF.

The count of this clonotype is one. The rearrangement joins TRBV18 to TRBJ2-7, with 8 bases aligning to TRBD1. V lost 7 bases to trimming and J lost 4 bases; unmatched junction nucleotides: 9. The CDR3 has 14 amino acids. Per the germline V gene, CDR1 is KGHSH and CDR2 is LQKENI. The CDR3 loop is CASCGQGASYEQYF. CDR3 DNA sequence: TGTGCCAGCTGCGGGCAGGGGGCCTCTTACGAGCAGTACTTC. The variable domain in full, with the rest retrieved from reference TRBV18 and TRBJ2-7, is NAGVMQNPRHLVRRRGQEARLRCSPMKGHSHVYWYRQLPEEGLKFMVYLQKENIIDESGMPKERFSAEFPKEGPSILRIQQVVRGDSAAYFCASCGQGASYEQYFGPGTRLTVT.

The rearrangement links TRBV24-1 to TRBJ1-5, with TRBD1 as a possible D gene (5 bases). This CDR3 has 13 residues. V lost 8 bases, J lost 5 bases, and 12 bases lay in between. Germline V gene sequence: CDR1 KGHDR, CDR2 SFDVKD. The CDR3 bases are TGTGCCACCACGGACGGGGCGGATCAGCCCCAGCATTTT. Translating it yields CATTDGADQPQHF.

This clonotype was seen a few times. The CDR3 region has the DNA TGTGCCAGCACCTGGGACAGGTTCGGGGAGCTGTTTTTT. It encodes CASTWDRFGELFF. The rearrangement uses TRBV2 and TRBJ2-2; 8 bases fit TRBD1. The CDR3 runs to 13 residues. The junction had 5 bases not matched to a gene; V was cut back by 7 bases and J by 7 bases. The germline V gene encodes CDR1 SNHLY and CDR2 FYNNEI.

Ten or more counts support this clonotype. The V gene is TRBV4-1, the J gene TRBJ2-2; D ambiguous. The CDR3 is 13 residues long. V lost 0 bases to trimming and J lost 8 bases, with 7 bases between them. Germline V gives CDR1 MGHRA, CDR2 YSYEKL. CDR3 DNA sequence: TGCGCCAGCAGCCAAGATCGGTTGGGGGAGCTGTTTTTT. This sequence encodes CASSQDRLGELFF.

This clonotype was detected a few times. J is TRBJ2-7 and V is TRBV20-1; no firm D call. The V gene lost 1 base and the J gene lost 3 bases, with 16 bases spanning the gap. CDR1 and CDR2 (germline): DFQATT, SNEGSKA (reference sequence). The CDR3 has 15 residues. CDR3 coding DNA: TGCAGTGCTAGAGGGGCAGGCCTGGCCCTCTACGAGCAGTACGTC. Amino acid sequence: CSARGAGLALYEQYV.

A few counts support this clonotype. This CDR3 reads CASSPPRSGYTGELFF. In DNA, the CDR3 is TGTGCCAGCAGCCCCCCGCGTAGCGGTTACACCGGGGAGCTGTTTTTT. J is TRBJ2-2 and V is TRBV5-6; maybe TRBD2 (6 bases). The CDR3 is made up of 16 amino acids. Deletions cut 4 bases from V and 3 bases from J, with 16 bases between. Germline assignment: CDR1 SGHDT and CDR2 YYEEEE.

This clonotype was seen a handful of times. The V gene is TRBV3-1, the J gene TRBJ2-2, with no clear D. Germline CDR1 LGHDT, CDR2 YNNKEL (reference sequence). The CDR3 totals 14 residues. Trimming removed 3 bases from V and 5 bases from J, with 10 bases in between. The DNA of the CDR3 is TGTGCCAGCAGCCACCTTGGAGCTACCGGGGAGCTGTTTTTT. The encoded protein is CASSHLGATGELFF.

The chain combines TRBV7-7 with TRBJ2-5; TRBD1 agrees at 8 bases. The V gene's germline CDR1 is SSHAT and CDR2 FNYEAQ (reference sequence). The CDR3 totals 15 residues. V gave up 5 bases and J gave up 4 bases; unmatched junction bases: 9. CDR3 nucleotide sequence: TGTGCCAGCAGCCAAGGACAGGGCAACGTAGAGACCCAGTACTTC. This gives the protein CASSQGQGNVETQYF.

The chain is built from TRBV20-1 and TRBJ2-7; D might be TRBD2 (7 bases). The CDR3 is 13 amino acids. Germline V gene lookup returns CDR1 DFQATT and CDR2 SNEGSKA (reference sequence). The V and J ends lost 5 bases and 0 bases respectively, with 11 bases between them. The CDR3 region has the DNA TGCAGTGCTCCAGGGGAGGGCTCCTACGAGCAGTACGTC. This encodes CSAPGEGSYEQYV.

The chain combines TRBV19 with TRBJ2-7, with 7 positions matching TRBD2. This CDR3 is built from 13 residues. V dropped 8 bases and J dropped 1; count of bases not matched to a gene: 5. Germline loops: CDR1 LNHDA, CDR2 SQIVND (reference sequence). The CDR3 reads CASRGGGSYEQYV. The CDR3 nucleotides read TGTGCCAGTCGTGGGGGGGGTTCCTACGAGCAGTACGTC.